Listed below are T cell receptor beta chains from one sample, sequenced in a study of cytomegalovirus exposure and HLA in healthy donors. Assay: immunoSEQ multiplex PCR; the TCRdb copy retains only in-frame clones and omits some. Of about 270,000 clones in the sample, about nine tenths were seen once. Sequenced material: PBMCs. These receptors came from a man aged 35 to 55 in good health and CMV-seropositive. Each CDR3 is given with its conserved first and last residue. Fields, in order: CDR3 protein, J gene, V gene.

cdr3_aa: CSVEGQDTQYNEQFF
j_call: TRBJ2-1
v_call: TRBV29-1

cdr3_aa: CASRGIGLAGTHTDTQYF
j_call: TRBJ2-3
v_call: TRBV5-1

cdr3_aa: CASSASGTGNTEAFF
j_call: TRBJ1-1
v_call: TRBV9

cdr3_aa: CATSRDLAGVYNEQFF
j_call: TRBJ2-1
v_call: TRBV15

cdr3_aa: CASSLVQGGNSPLHF
j_call: TRBJ1-6
v_call: TRBV7-2

cdr3_aa: CASSLDLGTGFIYGYTF
j_call: TRBJ1-2
v_call: TRBV11-2

cdr3_aa: CASSWTGRIGSPLHF
j_call: TRBJ1-6
v_call: TRBV6-4

cdr3_aa: CASSPGVAAGNTIYF
j_call: TRBJ1-3
v_call: TRBV9

cdr3_aa: CASSILQGISVSNQPQHF
j_call: TRBJ1-5
v_call: TRBV19

cdr3_aa: CASSPKGRGFTDTQYF
j_call: TRBJ2-3
v_call: TRBV4-3

cdr3_aa: CAWSPPAVAEASYEQYF
j_call: TRBJ2-7
v_call: TRBV30

cdr3_aa: CASSHPWRLPAEQFF
j_call: TRBJ2-1
v_call: TRBV4-1

cdr3_aa: CASSPTGTGDTGELFF
j_call: TRBJ2-2
v_call: TRBV18

cdr3_aa: CASSLSGTGYSYNEQFF
j_call: TRBJ2-1
v_call: TRBV27

cdr3_aa: CSVTQGFSYEQYF
j_call: TRBJ2-7
v_call: TRBV29-1

cdr3_aa: CASSSHRGQTEQFF
j_call: TRBJ2-1
v_call: TRBV7-2

cdr3_aa: CASSPLYLKRGEDDEQFF
j_call: TRBJ2-1
v_call: TRBV11-2

cdr3_aa: CASSKGTAQETQYF
j_call: TRBJ2-5
v_call: TRBV21-1

cdr3_aa: CASRGGYNEQFF
j_call: TRBJ2-1
v_call: TRBV28

cdr3_aa: CASSLSGTYEQYF
j_call: TRBJ2-7
v_call: TRBV7-9

cdr3_aa: CASSSLSGTDTQYF
j_call: TRBJ2-3
v_call: TRBV7-6

cdr3_aa: CASRQGADQPQHF
j_call: TRBJ1-5
v_call: TRBV25-1

cdr3_aa: CASSLSPGTGAKNIQYF
j_call: TRBJ2-4
v_call: TRBV7-8

cdr3_aa: CASSASGSSYNEQFF
j_call: TRBJ2-1
v_call: TRBV6-4

cdr3_aa: CASSQEEGVTSYEQYF
j_call: -
v_call: TRBV4-1

cdr3_aa: CASSAGQLETQYF
j_call: TRBJ2-5
v_call: TRBV5-4

cdr3_aa: CASAGWRLTGADTQYF
j_call: TRBJ2-3
v_call: TRBV28

cdr3_aa: CASSLAAGVYEQYF
j_call: TRBJ2-7
v_call: TRBV5-1

cdr3_aa: CASALRGREQYF
j_call: -
v_call: TRBV5-6

cdr3_aa: CASSISSGNYEQYF
j_call: TRBJ2-7
v_call: TRBV19

cdr3_aa: CASSYSRTSGRNEQFF
j_call: TRBJ2-1
v_call: TRBV6-5

cdr3_aa: CSVGGGTEAFF
j_call: TRBJ1-1
v_call: TRBV29-1

cdr3_aa: CASSLVRQGNTEAFF
j_call: TRBJ1-1
v_call: TRBV7-8

cdr3_aa: CASRETGGAADTQYF
j_call: TRBJ2-3
v_call: TRBV6-6

cdr3_aa: CASSQAPRSYEQYF
j_call: TRBJ2-7
v_call: TRBV4-1

cdr3_aa: CASSANTIMNTEAFF
j_call: TRBJ1-1
v_call: TRBV9

cdr3_aa: CASSLALSSYNEQFF
j_call: TRBJ2-1
v_call: TRBV27

cdr3_aa: CASSPVTQGVYGYTF
j_call: TRBJ1-2
v_call: TRBV6-5

cdr3_aa: CASSKGRGHQPQHF
j_call: TRBJ1-5
v_call: TRBV21-1

cdr3_aa: CASSARLDTDTQYF
j_call: TRBJ2-3
v_call: TRBV4-2

cdr3_aa: CASSLGRGDEAFF
j_call: TRBJ1-1
v_call: TRBV5-6

cdr3_aa: CASRGPAREQYF
j_call: TRBJ2-7
v_call: TRBV6-1

cdr3_aa: CASSPRQGTDTQYF
j_call: TRBJ2-3
v_call: TRBV18

cdr3_aa: CASSPGTAQENTGELFF
j_call: TRBJ2-2
v_call: TRBV7-7

cdr3_aa: CASSQDRGRRYGYTF
j_call: TRBJ1-2
v_call: TRBV18

cdr3_aa: CASSPRAQSSGNTIYF
j_call: TRBJ1-3
v_call: TRBV7-2

cdr3_aa: CASSVTGHSYEQYF
j_call: TRBJ2-7
v_call: TRBV19

cdr3_aa: CASRFRTGEYEQYF
j_call: TRBJ2-7
v_call: TRBV11-1

cdr3_aa: CASRQPKEQGWSYGYTF
j_call: TRBJ1-2
v_call: TRBV28